This TCR beta chain was sequenced for a study of CD8+CD57+ T cells in acquired aplastic anemia. About the study: Average DNA yield from sorted CD4+ and CD8+ cells was approximately 3.2 ug. Broader study findings: The same twenty-nine CD8+ CDR3 sequences occurred in patients and in controls.

Template material for TCR beta VDJ and CDR3 profiling consisted of genomic DNA. TCRdb reanalysed the reads using MiXCR and keeps one entry per CDR3 protein. The data contain around 180,000 distinct CDR3 sequences, roughly 50% of them seen just once; the ten biggest clones take up around 13%. The CDR3 runs 14 residues. Germline lookup yields CDR1 SGHRS and CDR2 YFSETQ. V was trimmed by 0 bases and J by 8 bases, leaving 12 bases between them. Of note for this clonotype: The antigen remains unidentified. A much larger clonotype is one base distant, so this may be a read error.

By flow cytometry, patients selected for sequencing had shown an expansion of CD8+CD57+ cells. Patients, without exception, had severe acquired aplastic anemia. Patients had not yet gotten any therapy when their blood was taken for sampling. Sequenced input: sorted CD4+, CD8+, or CD8+CD57+ T cells (not recorded which) from PBMCs. The chain links TRBV5-1 to TRBJ2-1, with a possible D match to TRBD2 (6 bases). This receptor was obtained from a human donor with aplastic anemia. The CDR3 sequence: CASSLGRGGDEQFF. CDR3 DNA: TGCGCCAGCAGCTTGGGGCGGGGCGGGGATGAGCAGTTCTTC.